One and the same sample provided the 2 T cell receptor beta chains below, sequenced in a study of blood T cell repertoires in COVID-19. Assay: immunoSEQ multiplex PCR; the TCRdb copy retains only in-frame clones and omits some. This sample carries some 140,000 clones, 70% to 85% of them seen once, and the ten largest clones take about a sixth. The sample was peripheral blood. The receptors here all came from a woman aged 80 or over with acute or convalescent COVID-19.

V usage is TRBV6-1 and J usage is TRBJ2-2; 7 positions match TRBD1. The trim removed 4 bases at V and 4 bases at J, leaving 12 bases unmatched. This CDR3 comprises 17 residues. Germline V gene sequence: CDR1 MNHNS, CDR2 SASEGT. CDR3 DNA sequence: TGTGCCAGCAGTGGGGCCCTGACAGGGACCTCCACCGGGGAGCTGTTTTTT. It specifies CASSGALTGTSTGELFF.

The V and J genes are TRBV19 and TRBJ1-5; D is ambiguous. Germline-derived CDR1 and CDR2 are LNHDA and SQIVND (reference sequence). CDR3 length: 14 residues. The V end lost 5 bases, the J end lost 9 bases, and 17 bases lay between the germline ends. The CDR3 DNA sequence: TGTGCCAGTAGTCCGTGGGAGGTCCTAGGGCCCCAGCATTTT. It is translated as CASSPWEVLGPQHF.